This T cell receptor beta chain is drawn from a study of blood T cell repertoires in COVID-19. This clone was observed a few times. Assay used: immunoSEQ multiplex PCR; TCRdb lists only in-frame clones, some missing. The sample lists approximately 140,000 clones; about 90% were seen once. Material for sequencing was peripheral blood. This clonotype was obtained from a human donor in a cohort sampled during active COVID-19.

The CDR3 loop reads CASSLGGSGTSFHTQYF. As DNA, the CDR3 is TGTGCCAGCAGCTTGGGAGGTAGCGGGACCTCGTTCCATACGCAGTATTTT. This sequence joins TRBV5-5 and TRBJ2-3, with TRBD2 matching 8 bases. V lost 0 bases and J lost 7; bases outside the gene matches: 13. Germline V CDR1 and CDR2: SGHKS, YYEKEE (reference sequence). CDR3 length: 17 residues.